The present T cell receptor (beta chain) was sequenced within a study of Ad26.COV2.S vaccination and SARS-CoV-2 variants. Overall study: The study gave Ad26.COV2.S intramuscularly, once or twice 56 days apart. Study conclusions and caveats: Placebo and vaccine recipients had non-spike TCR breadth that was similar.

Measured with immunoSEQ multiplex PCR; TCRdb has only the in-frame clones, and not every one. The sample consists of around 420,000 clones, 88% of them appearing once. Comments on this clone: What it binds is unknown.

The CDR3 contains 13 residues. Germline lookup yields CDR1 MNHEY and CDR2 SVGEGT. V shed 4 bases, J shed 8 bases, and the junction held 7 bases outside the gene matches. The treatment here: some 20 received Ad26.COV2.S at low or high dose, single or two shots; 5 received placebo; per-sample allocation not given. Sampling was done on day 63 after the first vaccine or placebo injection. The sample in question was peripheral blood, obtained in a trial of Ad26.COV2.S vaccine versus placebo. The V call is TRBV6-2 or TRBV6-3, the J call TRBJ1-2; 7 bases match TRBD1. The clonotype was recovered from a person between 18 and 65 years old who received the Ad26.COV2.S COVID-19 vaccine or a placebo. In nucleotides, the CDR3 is TGTGCCAGCAGTTCGACAGGGTTGGGCGGCTACACCTTC. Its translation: CASSSTGLGGYTF.